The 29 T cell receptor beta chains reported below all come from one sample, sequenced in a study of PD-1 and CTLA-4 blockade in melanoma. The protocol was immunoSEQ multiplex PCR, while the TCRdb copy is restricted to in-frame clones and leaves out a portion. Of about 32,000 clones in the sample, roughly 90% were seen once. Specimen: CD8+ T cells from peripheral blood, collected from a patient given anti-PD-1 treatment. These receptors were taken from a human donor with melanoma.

In DNA form, the CDR3 reads TGTGCCAGCAGTTTATCGCAGCTAACCACCTACGAGCAGTACTTC. This translates into CASSLSQLTTYEQYF. V and J are TRBV27 and TRBJ2-7; D gene ambiguous. Deletions cut 0 bases from V and 2 bases from J, with 11 bases between. The length of the CDR3 is 15 residues. In germline, CDR1 is MNHEY, CDR2 SMNVEV (reference sequence).

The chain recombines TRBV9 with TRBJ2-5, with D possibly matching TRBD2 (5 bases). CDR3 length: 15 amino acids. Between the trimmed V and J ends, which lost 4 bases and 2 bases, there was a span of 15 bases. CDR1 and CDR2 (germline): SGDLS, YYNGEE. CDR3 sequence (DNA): TGTGCCAGCAGCCGCCTAACCGGGGATCAAGAGACCCAGTACTTC. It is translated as CASSRLTGDQETQYF.

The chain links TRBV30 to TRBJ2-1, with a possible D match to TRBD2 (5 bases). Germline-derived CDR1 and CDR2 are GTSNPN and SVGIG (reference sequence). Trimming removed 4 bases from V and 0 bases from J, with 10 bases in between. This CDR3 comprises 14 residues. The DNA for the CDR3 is TGTGCCTGGAATCCCGGGATCTCCTACAATGAGCAGTTCTTC. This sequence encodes CAWNPGISYNEQFF.

The CDR3 DNA sequence: TGCGCCAGCGCTCCCGGGACAGGGGTCTACGAGCAGTACTTC. Translated, it gives CASAPGTGVYEQYF. The chain has TRBV4-3 and TRBJ2-7, with 10 bases lining up with TRBD1. CDR3 length: 14 amino acids. V lost 8 bases and J lost 3; bases outside the gene matches: 7. The germline V gene has CDR1 LGHNA and CDR2 YSLEER.

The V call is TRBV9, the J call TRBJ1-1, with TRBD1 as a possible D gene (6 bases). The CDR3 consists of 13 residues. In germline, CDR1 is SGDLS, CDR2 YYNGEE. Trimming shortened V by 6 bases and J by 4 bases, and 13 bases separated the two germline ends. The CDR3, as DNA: TGTGCCAGCAATTCCGGGGGCCTCACTGAAGCTTTCTTT. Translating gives CASNSGGLTEAFF.

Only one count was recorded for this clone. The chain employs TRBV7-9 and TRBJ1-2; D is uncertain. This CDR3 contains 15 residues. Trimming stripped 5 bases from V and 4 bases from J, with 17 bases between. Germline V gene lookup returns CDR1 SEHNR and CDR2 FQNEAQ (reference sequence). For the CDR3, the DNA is TGTGCCAGCAGCCTGCCTGGGGTCTTAAGCTATGGCTACACCTTC. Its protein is CASSLPGVLSYGYTF.

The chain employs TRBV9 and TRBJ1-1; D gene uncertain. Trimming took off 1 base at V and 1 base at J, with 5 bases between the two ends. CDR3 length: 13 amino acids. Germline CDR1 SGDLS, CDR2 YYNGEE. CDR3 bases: TGTGCCAGCAGCGTATGGGAGAACACTGAAGCTTTCTTT. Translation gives CASSVWENTEAFF.

The CDR3 sequence: CASRRHRGLAFF. DNA of the CDR3: TGTGCCAGCAGGCGACACAGGGGGCTAGCTTTCTTT. J is TRBJ1-1 and V is TRBV6-5, with TRBD1 identical over 9 bases. Losses at the gene ends were 6 bases for V and 10 bases for J; bases not matched to a gene: 6. CDR1 is MNHEY, CDR2 SVGAGI, per germline. The CDR3 is 12 residues long.

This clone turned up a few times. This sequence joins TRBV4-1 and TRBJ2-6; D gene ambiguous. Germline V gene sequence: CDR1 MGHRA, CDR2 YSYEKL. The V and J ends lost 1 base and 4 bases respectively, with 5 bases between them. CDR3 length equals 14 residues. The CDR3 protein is CASSQVRGANVLTF. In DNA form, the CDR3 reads TGCGCCAGCAGCCAAGTTAGGGGGGCCAACGTCCTGACTTTC.

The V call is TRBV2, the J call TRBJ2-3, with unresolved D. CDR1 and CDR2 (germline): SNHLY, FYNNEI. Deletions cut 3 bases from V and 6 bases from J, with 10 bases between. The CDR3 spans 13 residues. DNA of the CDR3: TGTGCCAGCAGTGAGGGCCCGGGCGATACGCAGTATTTT. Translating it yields CASSEGPGDTQYF. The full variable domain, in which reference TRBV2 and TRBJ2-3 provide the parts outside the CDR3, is EPEVTQTPSHQVTQMGQEVILRCVPISNHLYFYWYRQILGQKVEFLVSFYNNEISEKSEIFDDQFSVERPDGSNFTLKIRSTKLEDSAMYFCASSEGPGDTQYFGPGTRLTVL.

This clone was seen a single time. CDR3 DNA sequence: TGTGCCAGCAGCCCGCGTGGGGGTGTGGACACTGAAGCTTTCTTT. Amino acids: CASSPRGGVDTEAFF. The chain is built from TRBV4-2 and TRBJ1-1; possible D gene TRBD1, 5 bases. V lost 4 bases, J lost 3 bases, and 15 bases lay in between. Germline-derived CDR1 and CDR2 are LGHNA and YNFKEQ. This CDR3 is 15 amino acids long.

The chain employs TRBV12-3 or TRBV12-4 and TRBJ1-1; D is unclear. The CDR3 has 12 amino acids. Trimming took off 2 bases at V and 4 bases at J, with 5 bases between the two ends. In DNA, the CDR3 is TGTGCCAGCAGTTTATACAGCACTGAAGCTTTCTTT. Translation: CASSLYSTEAFF.

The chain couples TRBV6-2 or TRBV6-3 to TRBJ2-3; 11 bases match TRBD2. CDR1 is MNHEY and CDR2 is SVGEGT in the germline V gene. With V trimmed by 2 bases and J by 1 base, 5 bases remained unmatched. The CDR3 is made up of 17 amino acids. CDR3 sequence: CASSYTPSGGRTDTQYF. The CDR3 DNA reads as TGTGCCAGCAGTTACACTCCTAGCGGGGGGCGCACAGATACGCAGTATTTT.

Written as DNA, the CDR3 is TGTGCCAGTAGCTCCACCCAGTTGGGGAGTTGGGATACTGAAGCTTTCTTT. Translation gives CASSSTQLGSWDTEAFF. The V gene is TRBV19, the J gene TRBJ1-1, with D unclear. Germline loops: CDR1 LNHDA, CDR2 SQIVND (reference sequence). CDR3 length: 17 amino acids. V was shortened by 6 bases and J by 5 bases, with 25 bases between the two germline ends.

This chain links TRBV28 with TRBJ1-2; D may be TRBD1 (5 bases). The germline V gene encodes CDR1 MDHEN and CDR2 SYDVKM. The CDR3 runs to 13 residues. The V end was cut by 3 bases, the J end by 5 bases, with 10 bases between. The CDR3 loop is CASSFYQGYGYTF. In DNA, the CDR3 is TGTGCCAGCAGTTTTTATCAGGGTTATGGCTACACCTTC.

This CDR3 is CASSRTGGDEQFF. The CDR3 region has the DNA TGTGCCAGCAGCCGGACAGGCGGTGATGAGCAGTTCTTC. J is TRBJ2-1 and V is TRBV7-3; TRBD1 aligns across 7 bases. CDR3 length equals 13 residues. The junction had 6 bases not matched to a gene; V was cut back by 5 bases and J by 8 bases. The germline CDR1 and CDR2 sequences are SGHTA and FQGTGA.

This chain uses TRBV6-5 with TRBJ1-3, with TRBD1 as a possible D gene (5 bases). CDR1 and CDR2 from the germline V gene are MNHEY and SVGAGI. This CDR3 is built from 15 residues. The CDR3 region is CATAAGRTTGNTIYF. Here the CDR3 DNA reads TGTGCGACAGCGGCAGGGCGAACTACTGGAAACACCATATATTTT.

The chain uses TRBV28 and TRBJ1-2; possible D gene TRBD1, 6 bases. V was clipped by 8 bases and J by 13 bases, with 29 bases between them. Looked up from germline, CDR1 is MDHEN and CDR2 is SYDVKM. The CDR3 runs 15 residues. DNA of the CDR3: TGTGCCAGCGTCCCGACCGGGACATCCGATCAAGATTGCACCTTC. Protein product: CASVPTGTSDQDCTF.

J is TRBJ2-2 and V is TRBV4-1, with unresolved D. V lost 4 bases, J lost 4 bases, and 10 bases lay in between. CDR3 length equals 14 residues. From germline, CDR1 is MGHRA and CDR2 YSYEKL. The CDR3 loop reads CASSPHVGTGELFF. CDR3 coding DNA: TGCGCCAGCAGCCCCCATGTAGGCACCGGGGAGCTGTTTTTT.

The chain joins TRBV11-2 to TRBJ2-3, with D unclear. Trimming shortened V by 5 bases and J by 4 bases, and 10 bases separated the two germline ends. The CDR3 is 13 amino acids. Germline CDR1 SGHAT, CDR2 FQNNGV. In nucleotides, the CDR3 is TGTGCCAGCAGCCCCGCCCCGTCAGATACGCAGTATTTT. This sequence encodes CASSPAPSDTQYF.

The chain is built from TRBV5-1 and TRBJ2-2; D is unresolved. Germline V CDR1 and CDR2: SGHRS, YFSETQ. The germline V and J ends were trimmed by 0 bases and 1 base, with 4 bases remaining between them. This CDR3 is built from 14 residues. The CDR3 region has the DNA TGCGCCAGCAGCTTGGAGGGGAACACCGGGGAGCTGTTTTTT. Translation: CASSLEGNTGELFF.

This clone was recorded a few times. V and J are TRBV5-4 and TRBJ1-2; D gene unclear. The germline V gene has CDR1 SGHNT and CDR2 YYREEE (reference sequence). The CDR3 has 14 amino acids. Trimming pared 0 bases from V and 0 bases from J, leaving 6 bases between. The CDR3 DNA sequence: TGTGCCAGCAGCTTGGAGTCCGCTAACTATGGCTACACCTTC. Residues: CASSLESANYGYTF.

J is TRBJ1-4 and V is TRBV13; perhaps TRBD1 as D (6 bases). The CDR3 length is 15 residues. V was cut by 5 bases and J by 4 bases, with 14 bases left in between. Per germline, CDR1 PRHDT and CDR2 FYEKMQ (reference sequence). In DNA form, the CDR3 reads TGTGCCAGCAGCCTCCCAGGACAGAATAATGAAAAACTGTTTTTT. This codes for CASSLPGQNNEKLFF.

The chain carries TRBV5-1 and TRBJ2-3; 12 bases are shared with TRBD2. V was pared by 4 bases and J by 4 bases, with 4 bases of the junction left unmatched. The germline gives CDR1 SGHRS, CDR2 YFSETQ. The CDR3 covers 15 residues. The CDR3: CASSPGTSGPDTQYF. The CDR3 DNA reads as TGCGCCAGCAGCCCGGGGACTAGCGGGCCAGATACGCAGTATTTT.

The CDR3 DNA reads TGTGCCAGCTTAAGGGGGAACACTGAAGCTTTCTTT. This sequence encodes CASLRGNTEAFF. The chain employs TRBV7-9 and TRBJ1-1, with D possibly matching TRBD1 (5 bases). The CDR3 runs 12 residues. Trimming left V 8 bases short and J 1 base short, with 8 bases between. Per germline, CDR1 SEHNR and CDR2 FQNEAQ (reference sequence).

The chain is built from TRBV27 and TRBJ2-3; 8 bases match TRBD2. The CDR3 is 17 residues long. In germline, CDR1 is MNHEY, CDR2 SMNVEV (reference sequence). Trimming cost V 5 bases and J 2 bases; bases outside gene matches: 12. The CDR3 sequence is CASSPPGGEGSTDTQYF. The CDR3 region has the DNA TGTGCCAGCAGTCCCCCGGGGGGGGAAGGATCCACAGATACGCAGTATTTT.

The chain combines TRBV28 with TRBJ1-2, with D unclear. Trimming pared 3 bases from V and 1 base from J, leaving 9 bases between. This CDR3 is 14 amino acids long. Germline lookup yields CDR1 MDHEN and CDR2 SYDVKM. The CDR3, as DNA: TGTGCCAGCAGTTTTGGAATGAGTAACTATGGCTACACCTTC. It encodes CASSFGMSNYGYTF.

The CDR3 protein is CASSLGASGNTIYF. The CDR3 DNA reads TGTGCCAGCAGCTTAGGGGCATCGGGAAACACCATATATTTT. The V gene is TRBV7-8, the J gene TRBJ1-3; no clear D. V lost 1 base and J lost 4, with 8 bases in between. This CDR3 contains 14 residues. In germline, CDR1 is SGHVS, CDR2 FQNEAQ.

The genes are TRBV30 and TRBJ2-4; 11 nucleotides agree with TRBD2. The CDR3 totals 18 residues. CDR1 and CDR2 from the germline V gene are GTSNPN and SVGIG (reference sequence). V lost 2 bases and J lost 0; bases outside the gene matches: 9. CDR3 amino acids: CAWSLAGGILLAKNIQYF. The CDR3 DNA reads TGTGCCTGGAGTCTAGCGGGGGGTATTCTGCTAGCCAAAAACATTCAGTACTTC.